These 21 T cell receptor beta chains were sequenced from one sample in a study of T cells in Graves' hyperthyroidism and ophthalmopathy. Amplified TCR beta CDR3 regions derived from RNA transcripts. With the HTBI primer set, the TCR CDR3 went through a first round of RT-PCR. TCRdb redid the calling of the multiplex PCR reads with MiXCR, one entry per CDR3 protein. The sample yields approximately 690,000 distinct CDR3 sequences, under 25% seen once. The sequencing sample was made of blood. These receptors were obtained from a man aged 30 to 45 with Graves' ophthalmopathy.

The chain couples TRBV19 to TRBJ1-5; D is perhaps TRBD1 (6 bases). Germline CDR1 reads LNHDA; CDR2 reads SQIVND (reference sequence). This CDR3 comprises 16 residues. V was cut by 3 bases and J by 3 bases, with 15 bases left in between. As DNA, the CDR3 is TGTGCCAGTAGTATGGGTTGGGGGGACAACAATCAGCCCCAGCATTTT. This encodes CASSMGWGDNNQPQHF.

This clonotype was seen only a few times. The chain recombines TRBV30 with TRBJ1-1; D is perhaps TRBD1 (6 bases). Germline assignment: CDR1 GTSNPN and CDR2 SVGIG (reference sequence). The CDR3 contains 15 residues. The ends were cut back, 1 base at V and 0 bases at J, with 12 bases in the middle. DNA for the CDR3: TGTGCCTGGAGTGAGGTTAGGGGGATGAACACTGAAGCTTTCTTT. Amino acid sequence: CAWSEVRGMNTEAFF. Using reference TRBV30 and TRBJ1-1 for the parts outside the CDR3, the full variable domain is SQTIHQWPATLVQPVGSPLSLECTVEGTSNPNLYWYRQAAGRGLQLLFYSVGIGQISSEVPQNLSASRPQDRQFILSSKKLLLSDSGFYLCAWSEVRGMNTEAFFGQGTRLTVV.

This clonotype was detected a few times. This chain connects TRBV19 to TRBJ2-1, with unresolved D. The CDR3 is 15 residues long. CDR1 is LNHDA, CDR2 SQIVND, per germline (reference sequence). V lost 4 bases and J lost 8, with 18 bases in between. The CDR3 DNA reads TGTGCCAGTAGTACCAGACGGGCTAGTGGGGATGAGCAGTTCTTC. Translation gives CASSTRRASGDEQFF.

The chain joins TRBV7-9 to TRBJ2-5, with D unresolved. Germline loops: CDR1 SEHNR, CDR2 FQNEAQ (reference sequence). With 1 base removed from V and 8 bases from J, the gap between germline ends came to 14 bases. This CDR3 is 14 amino acids long. This CDR3 is CASSLDTGLITQYF. The CDR3 bases are TGTGCCAGCAGCTTAGATACTGGGCTGATAACCCAGTACTTC. The whole variable domain, remainder taken from reference TRBV7-9 and TRBJ2-5, is DTGVSQNPRHKITKRGQNVTFRCDPISEHNRLYWYRQTLGQGPEFLTYFQNEAQLEKSRLLSDRFSAERPKGSFSTLEIQRTEQGDSAMYLCASSLDTGLITQYFGPGTRLLVL.

The chain links TRBV5-1 to TRBJ1-1; 11 bases align to TRBD1. From germline, CDR1 is SGHRS and CDR2 YFSETQ. Unmatched junction bases numbered 7, after V lost 4 bases and J lost 5 bases. This CDR3 has 15 residues. CDR3 protein: CASSDRTGGQTEAFF. The CDR3 coding sequence is TGCGCCAGCAGCGACCGGACAGGGGGCCAAACTGAAGCTTTCTTT.

The chain is built from TRBV28 and TRBJ2-3; D not resolved. Trimming took off 3 bases at V and 4 bases at J, with 11 bases between the two ends. CDR1 is MDHEN, CDR2 SYDVKM, per germline. The CDR3 spans 14 residues. The CDR3 nucleotides are TGTGCCAGCAGTTTTTCGGTTCTCGCAGATACGCAGTATTTT. Translation: CASSFSVLADTQYF.

This clonotype was observed a handful of times. The chain couples TRBV6-1 to TRBJ1-2; D not certain. This CDR3 has 16 amino acids. The germline CDR1 and CDR2 sequences are MNHNS and SASEGT. Between the trimmed V and J ends, which lost 5 bases and 6 bases, there was a span of 22 bases. The CDR3 DNA follows: TGTGCCAGCAGTTATGGTGTGCGGGAAAGGGCAGATGGCTACACCTTC. Protein sequence: CASSYGVRERADGYTF.

The V call is TRBV7-8, the J call TRBJ2-7, with D perhaps given as TRBD1 or TRBD2 (5 bases each). Between the trimmed V and J ends, which lost 3 bases and 5 bases, there was a span of 14 bases. Germline V gene sequence: CDR1 SGHVS, CDR2 FQNEAQ. The length of the CDR3 is 14 residues. The CDR3 loop is CASSFGGATNEQYF. DNA for the CDR3: TGTGCCAGCAGCTTTGGGGGTGCCACGAACGAGCAGTACTTC.

In this sample, this clonotype turned up a few times. V and J are TRBV5-1 and TRBJ1-1, with 9 bases that match TRBD1. The CDR3 is 15 amino acids. CDR1 is SGHRS and CDR2 is YFSETQ in the germline V gene. V dropped 2 bases and J dropped 5; count of bases not matched to a gene: 7. The CDR3 region has the DNA TGCGCCAGCAGCTTAGACAGGGGGGTGGGGACTGAAGCTTTCTTT. This encodes CASSLDRGVGTEAFF. Full variable domain (outside the CDR3, taken from reference TRBV5-1 and TRBJ1-1): KAGVTQTPRYLIKTRGQQVTLSCSPISGHRSVSWYQQTPGQGLQFLFEYFSETQRNKGNFPGRFSGRQFSNSRSEMNVSTLELGDSALYLCASSLDRGVGTEAFFGQGTRLTVV.

This rearrangement joins TRBV7-2 to TRBJ1-5, with TRBD1 matching 7 bases. The V gene's germline CDR1 is SGHTA and CDR2 FQGNSA. The length of the CDR3 is 17 residues. V gave up 2 bases and J gave up 0 bases; unmatched junction bases: 7. CDR3 nucleotides: TGTGCCAGCAGCTTACAGGGGGGGCCCTATAGCAATCAGCCCCAGCATTTT. Amino acids: CASSLQGGPYSNQPQHF.

V usage is TRBV24-1 and J usage is TRBJ2-1; 15 bases align to TRBD2. Per the germline V gene, CDR1 is KGHDR and CDR2 is SFDVKD. V lost 7 bases and J lost 3; bases outside the gene matches: 9. The CDR3 is 18 residues long. The CDR3 region is CATSFPGLAGGHYNEQFF. The DNA of the CDR3 is TGTGCCACCAGCTTCCCGGGACTAGCGGGAGGACACTACAATGAGCAGTTCTTC.

This clonotype was seen many times. The gene calls are TRBV28 and TRBJ2-7, with 8 bases matching TRBD2. The germline gives CDR1 MDHEN, CDR2 SYDVKM. The CDR3 consists of 14 residues. The V gene end was trimmed by 6 bases and the J gene end by 0 bases; junction bases not matched to a gene: 4. The CDR3 loop is CASSWSGSSYEQYF. The CDR3, as DNA: TGTGCCAGCAGCTGGAGCGGGAGCTCCTACGAGCAGTACTTC.

In its sample, this clonotype was seen a few times. The chain uses TRBV18 and TRBJ2-2, with no clear D. Germline loops: CDR1 KGHSH, CDR2 LQKENI. The CDR3 runs 14 residues. Trimming removed 0 bases at V and 1 base at J, with 3 bases between. The chain's CDR3 is CASSPPLNTGELFF. DNA of the CDR3: TGTGCCAGCTCACCACCTCTGAACACCGGGGAGCTGTTTTTT.

This clonotype was seen more than once but under ten times. The chain combines TRBV10-1 with TRBJ2-3; the match to TRBD1 covers 7 bases. The trim removed 7 bases at V and 0 bases at J, leaving 10 bases unmatched. CDR1 and CDR2 from the germline V gene are WNHNN and SYGVQD (reference sequence). There are 16 residues in the CDR3. CDR3 nucleotides: TGCGCCAGCATACTACAGGGGAAATGGAGCACAGATACGCAGTATTTT. Residues: CASILQGKWSTDTQYF.

There are a few counts of this clonotype. The chain couples TRBV4-1 to TRBJ1-5, with D possibly matching TRBD1 (6 bases). The length of the CDR3 is 13 residues. V was trimmed by 3 bases and J by 13 bases, leaving 16 bases between them. The germline gives CDR1 MGHRA, CDR2 YSYEKL. This CDR3 reads CASSQVGGELQHF. In nucleotides, the CDR3 is TGCGCCAGCAGCCAGGTCGGGGGCGAATTGCAGCATTTT.

This clonotype has only a few counts. J is TRBJ2-1 and V is TRBV5-1, with D possibly being TRBD1 (6 bases). The CDR3 contains 15 residues. V was cut by 0 bases and J by 1 base, with 8 bases left in between. Germline values: CDR1 SGHRS, CDR2 YFSETQ. The CDR3 sequence is CASSLEGVSYNEQFF. The DNA of the CDR3 is TGCGCCAGCAGCTTGGAGGGGGTATCCTACAATGAGCAGTTCTTC.

This clonotype was detected only a few times. The chain uses TRBV5-1 and TRBJ2-5; D call uncertain. Trimming left V 3 bases short and J 0 bases short, with 3 bases between. CDR3 length: 12 residues. Germline V CDR1 and CDR2: SGHRS, YFSETQ. The chain's CDR3 is CASSYNQETQYF. Written as DNA, the CDR3 is TGCGCCAGCAGCTATAACCAAGAGACCCAGTACTTC.

This clonotype occurred a few times. The chain couples TRBV29-1 to TRBJ2-1; 7 nucleotides agree with TRBD2. This CDR3 is built from 17 residues. The trim removed 3 bases at V and 3 bases at J, leaving 14 bases unmatched. Germline assignment: CDR1 SQVTM and CDR2 ANQGSEA. The CDR3 reads CSVDVRGGSPYYNEQFF. DNA for the CDR3: TGCAGCGTTGACGTACGGGGCGGGAGCCCCTACTACAATGAGCAGTTCTTC.

Only a few counts were recorded for this clonotype. J is TRBJ2-1 and V is TRBV7-2; 8 positions agree with TRBD1. Germline CDR1 and CDR2: SGHTA and FQGNSA. The junction had 13 bases not matched to a gene; V was cut back by 4 bases and J by 5 bases. This CDR3 spans 17 amino acids. The DNA of the CDR3 is TGTGCCAGCAGCTCGCACCGGGACAGGTCTTGGAACAATGAGCAGTTCTTC. This sequence encodes CASSSHRDRSWNNEQFF. Full variable domain (rest looked up from reference TRBV7-2 and TRBJ2-1): GAGVSQSPSNKVTEKGKDVELRCDPISGHTALYWYRQSLGQGLEFLIYFQGNSAPDKSGLPSDRFSAERTGGSVSTLTIQRTQQEDSAVYLCASSSHRDRSWNNEQFFGPGTRLTVL.

This sequence joins TRBV6-1 and TRBJ2-7, with D possibly matching TRBD1 (6 bases). The CDR3 consists of 15 residues. The V end was cut by 1 base, the J end by 6 bases, with 16 bases between. Germline-derived CDR1 and CDR2 are MNHNS and SASEGT. Here the CDR3 reads CASSEEWGRLVEQYF. In nucleotides, the CDR3 is TGTGCCAGCAGTGAAGAATGGGGGCGTCTCGTCGAGCAGTACTTC.

In this sample, this clonotype turned up a few times. The V gene is TRBV29-1, the J gene TRBJ2-3, with D uncertain. Trimming shortened V by 5 bases and J by 5 bases, and 11 bases separated the two germline ends. The CDR3 runs 12 residues. CDR1 is SQVTM and CDR2 is ANQGSEA in the germline V gene. CDR3 sequence (DNA): TGCAGCGTTCGAGCGTTACAAGATACGCAGTATTTT. Amino acids: CSVRALQDTQYF.